This is a list of T cell receptor beta chains from one sample in a study of blood T cell repertoires in COVID-19. Generated by immunoSEQ multiplex PCR, the TCRdb table keeps only in-frame clones and is missing some. The sample shows 90,000 to 100,000 clones, more than 65% of them seen only once. Sequencing was performed on peripheral blood. All receptors come from a man aged 60 to 75 with acute or convalescent COVID-19. Both conserved end residues are part of each CDR3. The D gene is left open where the match is weak. Some rows mark clone size as missing; the rest say once, few, many or name a class of expanded clone.

TRBJ2-2	-	TRBV2	TRBD2	TGTGCCAGCCGGACTAGTCAGACCGGGGAGCTGTTTTTT	CASRTSQTGELFF
TRBJ1-5	-	TRBV5-6	-	TGTGCCAGCAGCTTGTTTTTCCGGACTGATCAGCCCCAGCATTTT	CASSLFFRTDQPQHF
TRBJ2-1	-	TRBV7-3	TRBD2	TGTGCCAGCAGCTTAACGGGACTAGTGAGTAATGAGCAGTTCTTC	CASSLTGLVSNEQFF
TRBJ1-5	-	TRBV10-3	-	TGTGCCATCAGTAGGACAGATAATCAGCCCCAGCATTTT	CAISRTDNQPQHF
TRBJ1-5	-	TRBV5-5	-	TGTGCCAGCAGCTTGTCCCCAGGGAATCAGCCCCAGCATTTT	CASSLSPGNQPQHF
TRBJ1-3	-	TRBV6-5	-	TGTGCCAGCAGAAAACAGGGAAACTCTGGAAACACCATATATTTT	CASRKQGNSGNTIYF
TRBJ2-5	-	TRBV15	-	TGTGCCACCAGCAGAGAGCCAGGGCGGGAGACCCAGTACTTC	CATSREPGRETQYF
TRBJ2-3	-	TRBV28	TRBD1	TGTGCCAGCACCGGGGACAGGGACAGCACAGATACGCAGTATTTT	CASTGDRDSTDTQYF
TRBJ2-7	-	TRBV4-1	-	TGCGCCAGCAGCCCCGGGACAACCTACTACGAGCAGTACTTC	CASSPGTTYYEQYF
TRBJ1-1	-	TRBV6-5	-	TGTGCCAGCAAGCTGAACACTGAAGCTTTCTTT	CASKLNTEAFF
TRBJ1-2	-	TRBV19	TRBD1	TGTGCCAGTAGTGACCGGACAGGGGGGAAGGTTAACTATGGCTACACCTTC	CASSDRTGGKVNYGYTF
TRBJ1-5	-	TRBV18	TRBD1	TGTGCCAGCTCACTTTCCGGGACAGCGAATCAGCCCCAGCATTTT	CASSLSGTANQPQHF
TRBJ1-2	-	TRBV10-1	-	TGCGCCAGCAGTGAGTCTGGCGGGTTTACTTATTCGAACTATGGCTACACCTTC	CASSESGGFTYSNYGYTF
TRBJ2-1	-	TRBV3-1/TRBV3-2	-	TGTGCCAGCAGCCAAGAACGCAGGTTGAATGAGCAGTTCTTC	CASSQERRLNEQFF
TRBJ2-1	-	TRBV5-5	-	TGTGCCAGCAGCTTGTTTAGCGAGACCTACAATGAGCAGTTCTTC	CASSLFSETYNEQFF
TRBJ2-1	-	TRBV7-9	TRBD1	TGTGCCAGCAGCAAAGACAGGGGATCCCCCCTCATCTACAATGAGCAGTTCTTC	CASSKDRGSPLIYNEQFF
TRBJ1-1	-	TRBV5-5	-	TGTGCCAGCCGGCCCCCCGGAGGGTGGGGTACTGAAGCTTTCTTT	CASRPPGGWGTEAFF
TRBJ2-5	once	TRBV9	-	TGTGCCAGCAGCGTAGGTGGGGGGAATCAAGAGACCCAGTACTTC	CASSVGGGNQETQYF
TRBJ2-1	-	TRBV6-6	-	TGTGCCAGCAGTTATACGGGGGAGTCTTACAATGAGCAGTTCTTC	CASSYTGESYNEQFF
TRBJ2-5	-	TRBV18	-	TGTGCCAGCTCACCGCGGGGGCCAGGGACCCAGTACTTC	CASSPRGPGTQYF
TRBJ1-6	-	TRBV11-2	-	TGTGCCAGCAGCTCCCGGACAGCCTATAATTCACCCCTCCACTTT	CASSSRTAYNSPLHF
TRBJ1-2	few	TRBV15	-	TGTGCCACCAGCAGAGCGAGGTCAATTTACTATGGCTACACCTTC	CATSRARSIYYGYTF
TRBJ2-2	-	TRBV7-3	-	TGTGCCAGCAGCTTAGTCGGGAGCACCGGGGAGCTGTTTTTT	CASSLVGSTGELFF
TRBJ1-4	once	TRBV18	-	TGTGCCAGCTCACCGAGTTACAGATCTAATGAAAAACTGTTTTTT	CASSPSYRSNEKLFF
TRBJ1-6	-	TRBV7-2	-	TGTGCCAGCAGCTCTTCACAGGGCCCCCTCCACTTT	CASSSSQGPLHF
TRBJ1-2	-	TRBV13	-	TGTGCCAGCAGCTTAGCCATCGGGGGGCCTTCATATGGCTACACCTTC	CASSLAIGGPSYGYTF
TRBJ2-5	-	TRBV6-5	TRBD1	TGTGCCAGCAGTTACGGGACAGGGGGTCGAGAGACCCAGTACTTC	CASSYGTGGRETQYF
TRBJ1-6	-	TRBV6-6	TRBD1	TGTGCCAGCAGGCCTGACAGGGCGAGTAATTCACCCCTCCACTTT	CASRPDRASNSPLHF
TRBJ2-1	-	TRBV10-3	TRBD1	TGTGCCATCAGTGACGGGACGACAGGGCAGCGTCGTGTGGATGAGCAGTTCTTC	CAISDGTTGQRRVDEQFF
TRBJ2-5	-	TRBV7-2	-	TGTGCCAGCAGCCCCTCCAGCTTCGGCCGGGGGAACCAAGAGACCCAGTACTTC	CASSPSSFGRGNQETQYF
TRBJ2-5	-	TRBV3-1/TRBV3-2	-	TGTGCCAGCAGCCAACGGGGAGAAGAGACCCAGTACTTC	CASSQRGEETQYF
TRBJ1-6	-	TRBV3-1/TRBV3-2	TRBD1	TGTGCCAGCAGCCAAGGACAGGGTAATTCACCCCTCCACTTT	CASSQGQGNSPLHF
TRBJ2-7	-	TRBV9	-	TGTGCCAGCAGCGTAGACGGCGGTTCCTACGAGCAGTACTTC	CASSVDGGSYEQYF
TRBJ2-3	once	TRBV28	TRBD2	TGTGCCACGGCTAGCGGGGGGGCCGTAGATACGCAGTATTTT	CATASGGAVDTQYF
TRBJ2-5	-	TRBV28	-	TGTGCCAGCACCCCCGCTAGCGAACGGGCCGGGGAGACCCAGTACTTC	CASTPASERAGETQYF
TRBJ1-5	few	TRBV28	TRBD1	TGTGCCAGCAGTTCCGACAGGGGGAATCAGCCCCAGCATTTT	CASSSDRGNQPQHF
TRBJ1-1	-	TRBV5-1	-	TGCGCCAGCAGCTTAAACATCATGAACACTGAAGCTTTCTTT	CASSLNIMNTEAFF
TRBJ1-3	-	TRBV4-2	-	TGTGCCAGCAGCCAAGGGCCGGGGGTTTCGGGAAACACCATATATTTT	CASSQGPGVSGNTIYF
TRBJ1-1	-	TRBV18	-	TGTGCCAGCTCACCAATTTATGCGGGGATGGGAACTGAAGCTTTCTTT	CASSPIYAGMGTEAFF
TRBJ2-1	few	TRBV28	TRBD2	TGTGCCAGCAGCATAACCGGGACTAGCGGCAATGAGCAGTTCTTC	CASSITGTSGNEQFF
TRBJ1-5	-	TRBV10-2	TRBD1	TGCGCCAGCAGTGAGGGACAGGTTAGCAATCAGCCCCAGCATTTT	CASSEGQVSNQPQHF
TRBJ1-6	-	TRBV28	-	TGTGCTACGCAGTCCTCCTATAATTCACCCCTCCACTTT	CATQSSYNSPLHF
TRBJ1-1	-	TRBV5-1	-	TGCGCCAGCAGCAGGGGCGGGGGGAACACTGAAGCTTTCTTT	CASSRGGGNTEAFF
TRBJ1-1	-	TRBV7-6	TRBD1	TGTGCCAGCAGCCGCGAAACAGGGGGAAACACTGAAGCTTTCTTT	CASSRETGGNTEAFF
TRBJ2-7	-	TRBV4-2	TRBD1	TGTGCCAGCAGCCAACCTATCACGGGACAGGGGGGCTACGAGCAGTACTTC	CASSQPITGQGGYEQYF
TRBJ2-6	-	TRBV28	TRBD1	TGTGCCAGCAGCCCTCCTCTCCGGACAGGCCCCTCTGGGGCCAACGTCCTGACTTTC	CASSPPLRTGPSGANVLTF
TRBJ1-3	-	TRBV5-5	-	TGTGCCAGCAGCTTGGGGGCCGGCTCTGGAAACACCATATATTTT	CASSLGAGSGNTIYF
TRBJ2-3	-	TRBV6-1	-	TGTGCCAGCAGTGAAGCAAGTGTCGGACAGACGCAGTATTTT	CASSEASVGQTQYF
TRBJ2-6	-	TRBV29-1	-	TGCAGCGTTGATTCCTTCTCTGGGGCCAACGTCCTGACTTTC	CSVDSFSGANVLTF
TRBJ1-3	-	TRBV28	TRBD1	TGTGCCAGCAGTTCACCGGGACAGTACATCTCTGGAAACACCATATATTTT	CASSSPGQYISGNTIYF
TRBJ1-2	-	TRBV2	-	TGTGCCAGCAGCCCACCGGGGACTAACTATGGCTACACCTTC	CASSPPGTNYGYTF
TRBJ1-2	-	TRBV7-9	-	TGTGCCAGCAGCCCAGTATCCCCGGGGGGGACTTCCTATGGCTACACCTTC	CASSPVSPGGTSYGYTF